The 12 T cell receptor beta chains in this list originate from one sample, sequenced in a study of blood T cells in healthy people across ages. With a J-beta primer mix and a sample-barcoded 5' primer, a second PCR ran 7 to 11 cycles. TCRdb called the 5' RACE reads again in MiXCR, with one record for every CDR3 protein. The sample consists of hundreds of thousands of distinct CDR3 sequences, over 20% of them appearing once. Sequenced: blood. These receptors were collected from a man in his 70s in good health.

This clonotype was picked up a small number of times. V and J are TRBV6-1 and TRBJ1-3; the D gene is possibly TRBD1 (5 bases). V was shortened by 3 bases and J by 0 bases, with 9 bases between the two germline ends. CDR1 and CDR2 (germline): MNHNS, SASEGT. The length of the CDR3 is 15 residues. In nucleotides, the CDR3 is TGTGCCAGCAGTGACCCAGGGTCCTCTGGAAACACCATATATTTT. Protein product: CASSDPGSSGNTIYF.

V and J are TRBV6-1 and TRBJ2-1; 12 bases line up with TRBD2. The ends lost 5 bases at V and 8 bases at J; junction bases unmatched: 19. CDR3 length equals 19 residues. Germline CDR1 reads MNHNS; CDR2 reads SASEGT. CDR3 sequence: CASSREYSWTSGTAHEQFF. DNA for the CDR3: TGTGCCAGCAGTAGGGAGTATTCCTGGACTAGCGGGACAGCACATGAGCAGTTCTTC.

For this clonotype: This may be a read error: a much more frequent sequence differs by one nucleotide. V gene TRBV7-6 combines with J gene TRBJ2-4; D is possibly TRBD1 (5 bases). The CDR3 loop spans 15 amino acids. Germline lookup yields CDR1 SGHVS and CDR2 FNYEAQ. The CDR3 sequence is CASSLDQGTKNIQCF. CDR3 coding DNA: TGTGCCAGCAGCTTAGACCAGGGAACCAAAAACATTCAGTGCTTC.

The sample holds a few counts of this clonotype. The rearrangement links TRBV4-3 to TRBJ2-5; the D is unclear. With the DNA end fitting TRBJ2-7 better, the J assignment may be wrong. The CDR3 covers 14 residues. CDR1 is LGHNA, CDR2 YSLEER, per germline. The CDR3 bases are TGCGCCAGCAGCCGAGACGACGGCACCTACGAGCAGTACTTC. Encoded protein: CASSRDDGTYEQYF.

Written as DNA, the CDR3 is TGTGCTAGTGCCGAAGCGGGAGGGCTCGATGAGCAGTTCTTC. Translated: CASAEAGGLDEQFF. The genes are TRBV12-5 and TRBJ2-1; 10 bases are shared with TRBD2. CDR1 is LGHNT, CDR2 FRNRAP, per germline. V trimming: 7 bases; J trimming: 8 bases; junction bases outside the gene matches: 8. The CDR3 runs to 14 residues.

The V call is TRBV18, the J call TRBJ1-2; unclear D gene. This CDR3 contains 12 residues. The ends were cut back, 6 bases at V and 7 bases at J, with 12 bases in the middle. The V gene's germline CDR1 is KGHSH and CDR2 LQKENI. DNA of the CDR3: TGTGCCAGCTCCTCCAGGACGGGTGGCTACACCTTC. Residues: CASSSRTGGYTF.

This clonotype came up a few times. The rearrangement links TRBV24-1 to TRBJ2-1; a weak D match, TRBD2 (5 bases). Germline V gene data show CDR1 as KGHDR and CDR2 as SFDVKD. With 5 bases removed from V and 3 bases from J, the gap between germline ends came to 16 bases. The CDR3 extends over 16 amino acids. Here the CDR3 DNA reads TGTGCCACCAGTGCCTCGGACGGGGAACACTACAATGAGCAGTTCTTC. It yields the protein CATSASDGEHYNEQFF.

This clonotype was counted ten times or more. This chain joins TRBV5-8 and TRBJ1-2; TRBD1 is a possible D gene (6 bases). This CDR3 region has 12 residues. V gave up 3 bases and J gave up 5 bases, with 8 bases separating them. Per germline, CDR1 SGHTS and CDR2 YDEGEE. The CDR3 loop reads CASSSTGYGYTF. The DNA of the CDR3 is TGTGCCAGCAGCTCGACAGGATATGGCTACACCTTC.

This clonotype was seen only a few times. One junction end disagrees with the germline gene, perhaps due to a read error. V is TRBV9 and J is TRBJ2-5; D is undetermined. Germline CDR1 reads SGDLS; CDR2 reads YYNGEE. The CDR3 covers 12 residues. The CDR3 here is CASSKTTGTQYF. The DNA of the CDR3 is TGCGCCAGCAGTAAGACCACGGGGACCCAGTACTTC.

The chain links TRBV5-1 to TRBJ2-1; tentatively, D is TRBD1 (6 bases). CDR1 is SGHRS and CDR2 is YFSETQ in the germline V gene. This CDR3 has 13 residues. V was clipped by 1 base and J by 10 bases, with 12 bases between them. The CDR3, as DNA: TGCGCCAGCAGCTTGCAGGGGCAAGGCGAGCAGTTCTTC. This translates into CASSLQGQGEQFF.

This clonotype was counted between two and nine times. The DNA of the CDR3 is TGCAGTGCTAGAGATAGGCTAGCGGGAGGGCCGAACACCGGGGAGCTGTTTTTT. It yields the protein CSARDRLAGGPNTGELFF. The chain is built from TRBV20-1 and TRBJ2-2, with 12 bases identical to TRBD2. With V trimmed by 0 bases and J by 0 bases, 5 bases remained unmatched. CDR1 and CDR2 from the germline V gene are DFQATT and SNEGSKA (reference sequence). The CDR3 totals 18 residues.

The rearrangement joins TRBV9 to TRBJ2-5; maybe TRBD1 (5 bases). Per germline, CDR1 SGDLS and CDR2 YYNGEE. The CDR3 runs to 13 residues. The V gene lost 2 bases and the J gene lost 3 bases, with 8 bases spanning the gap. The CDR3 protein is CASSVGREETQYF. CDR3 nucleotides: TGTGCCAGCAGCGTCGGCAGGGAAGAGACCCAGTACTTC.